The 23 T cell receptor beta chains listed next were all sequenced from one sample in a study of technical replicates of blood from several donors. Libraries were prepared by immunoSEQ multiplex PCR; TCRdb keeps only in-frame clonotypes and omits some of them. The table includes some 80,000 clones, approximately 96% detected once. The sequenced material came from T cells isolated from PBMCs. The receptors originated from a human donor in good health.

The chain combines TRBV27 with TRBJ2-7; tentative D call: TRBD2 (5 bases). Germline loops: CDR1 MNHEY, CDR2 SMNVEV (reference sequence). Trimming cost V 6 bases and J 0 bases, with 18 bases left between them. The CDR3 sequence is 16 residues long. CDR3: CASRGRTSRSSYEQYF. The CDR3 coding sequence is TGTGCCAGCAGGGGCCGCACTAGTCGAAGCTCCTACGAGCAGTACTTC.

V is TRBV19 and J is TRBJ1-1, with TRBD1 as a possible D gene (6 bases). V was shortened by 4 bases and J by 5 bases, with 8 bases between the two germline ends. The CDR3 consists of 12 residues. CDR1 and CDR2 (germline): LNHDA, SQIVND (reference sequence). The CDR3 DNA sequence: TGTGCCAGTAGTAACAGGGCAACTGAAGCTTTCTTT. Encoded protein: CASSNRATEAFF.

V usage is TRBV12-5 and J usage is TRBJ2-1, with D perhaps matching TRBD1 (5 bases). The CDR3 is made up of 14 amino acids. The V and J ends lost 3 bases and 4 bases respectively, with 10 bases between them. Germline assignment: CDR1 LGHNT and CDR2 FRNRAP. The CDR3 DNA reads as TGTGCTAGTGGTTTAGGACATCAGTACAATGAGCAGTTCTTC. This gives the protein CASGLGHQYNEQFF.

The rearrangement joins TRBV5-1 to TRBJ2-7; 9 positions match TRBD1. Germline V CDR1 and CDR2: SGHRS, YFSETQ. The CDR3 totals 15 residues. The V segment lost 4 bases and the J segment 0 bases; nucleotides outside the gene matches: 5. The CDR3: CASSPGQGSSYEQYF. DNA of the CDR3: TGCGCCAGCAGCCCGGGACAGGGTAGCTCCTACGAGCAGTACTTC.

This clone came up once. The chain uses TRBV10-3 and TRBJ2-7; 13 bases line up with TRBD2. Losses at the gene ends were 4 bases for V and 6 bases for J; bases not matched to a gene: 12. Germline V gene lookup returns CDR1 ENHRY and CDR2 SYGVKD. This CDR3 is built from 17 residues. As DNA, the CDR3 is TGTGCCATCAGTGGCCCGACTAGCGGGAGGAATATGGCCGAGCAGTACTTC. It is translated as CAISGPTSGRNMAEQYF.

The CDR3 loop reads CAISEGSGSYEQYF. CDR3 coding DNA: TGTGCCATCAGTGAGGGTAGCGGGAGCTACGAGCAGTACTTC. This rearrangement joins TRBV10-3 to TRBJ2-7; 9 nucleotides match TRBD2. J gave up 3 bases and V 2 bases, and 2 bases lay outside the gene matches. The CDR3 is 14 amino acids. Looked up from germline, CDR1 is ENHRY and CDR2 is SYGVKD.

The gene calls are TRBV9 and TRBJ2-2; TRBD2 matches at 11 bases. Germline V gene lookup returns CDR1 SGDLS and CDR2 YYNGEE. V was clipped by 5 bases and J by 4 bases; unmatched bases: 4. CDR3 length equals 15 residues. CDR3 sequence (DNA): TGTGCCAGCAGGTTTAGCGGGGGGGCCACCGGGGAGCTGTTTTTT. This codes for CASRFSGGATGELFF.

V and J are TRBV19 and TRBJ2-5; maybe TRBD1 (5 bases). CDR1 and CDR2 (germline): LNHDA, SQIVND (reference sequence). The CDR3 is 14 residues long. Trimming shortened V by 5 bases and J by 1 base, and 11 bases separated the two germline ends. DNA of the CDR3: TGTGCCAGTAGTCCACGACAGACCCAAGAGACCCAGTACTTC. Encoded protein: CASSPRQTQETQYF.

V usage is TRBV19 and J usage is TRBJ1-5; D is undetermined. Germline CDR1 is LNHDA and CDR2 is SQIVND (reference sequence). The V end lost 2 bases, the J end lost 4 bases, and 12 bases lay between the germline ends. There are 15 residues in the CDR3. Here the CDR3 reads CASSISGSLNQPQHF. In DNA form, the CDR3 reads TGTGCCAGTAGTATATCGGGGTCACTTAATCAGCCCCAGCATTTT.

This sequence joins TRBV15 and TRBJ2-1, with a tentative D call TRBD1 (5 bases). Germline CDR1 is LNHNV and CDR2 is YYDKDF (reference sequence). CDR3 length equals 14 residues. The V and J ends lost 3 bases and 6 bases respectively, with 12 bases between them. The CDR3 DNA reads TGTGCCACCAGCAGGGATAGGGGCCCCAATGAGCAGTTCTTC. Residues: CATSRDRGPNEQFF.

The chain joins TRBV4-3 to TRBJ2-1; D might be TRBD2 (5 bases). The germline gives CDR1 LGHNA, CDR2 YSLEER. V was trimmed by 0 bases and J by 10 bases, leaving 10 bases between them. The CDR3 runs 13 residues. The CDR3 here is CASSQETGLEQFF. For the CDR3, the DNA is TGCGCCAGCAGCCAAGAAACGGGGTTGGAGCAGTTCTTC.

The CDR3 DNA reads TGTGCCAGTAACACGGGGGGCAGGGACACTGAAGCTTTCTTT. Translated, it gives CASNTGGRDTEAFF. V and J are TRBV7-2 and TRBJ1-1; the D gene is possibly TRBD1 (6 bases). V was trimmed by 9 bases and J by 3 bases, leaving 17 bases between them. The germline V gene has CDR1 SGHTA and CDR2 FQGNSA. The CDR3 contains 14 residues.

This chain joins TRBV29-1 and TRBJ2-7; TRBD2 matches 8 bases. V lost 7 bases, J lost 7 bases, and 15 bases stayed unmatched. CDR1 and CDR2 from the germline V gene are SQVTM and ANQGSEA. The CDR3 extends over 14 amino acids. CDR3 residues: CSASSGLPSREQYF. As DNA, the CDR3 is TGCAGCGCCTCTAGCGGGTTGCCAAGTAGGGAGCAGTACTTC.

The V gene is TRBV28, the J gene TRBJ2-7, with 9 positions matching TRBD1. Germline V gene lookup returns CDR1 MDHEN and CDR2 SYDVKM. Trimming removed 4 bases from V and 5 bases from J; junction bases left unmatched: 6. The CDR3 totals 14 residues. Here the CDR3 reads CASSYRGPGNEQYF. DNA of the CDR3: TGTGCCAGCAGTTACAGGGGGCCGGGGAACGAGCAGTACTTC.

The table lists this clone with a count of one. The chain recombines TRBV19 with TRBJ2-1; 7 bases line up with TRBD1. Germline V gives CDR1 LNHDA, CDR2 SQIVND (reference sequence). CDR3 length equals 14 residues. V was clipped by 3 bases and J by 4 bases; unmatched bases: 3. The CDR3 DNA follows: TGTGCCAGTAGTATCTTGGACAGGTACAATGAGCAGTTCTTC. Translated: CASSILDRYNEQFF. Using reference TRBV19 and TRBJ2-1 for the parts outside the CDR3, the full variable domain is DGGITQSPKYLFRKEGQNVTLSCEQNLNHDAMYWYRQDPGQGLRLIYYSQIVNDFQKGDIAEGYSVSREKKESFPLTVTSAQKNPTAFYLCASSILDRYNEQFFGPGTRLTVL.

The rearrangement uses TRBV2 and TRBJ2-2; 10 nucleotides match TRBD1. Germline CDR1 and CDR2: SNHLY and FYNNEI. V lost 6 bases, J lost 5 bases, and 6 bases stayed unmatched. The CDR3 is 15 residues long. The CDR3 region has the DNA TGTGCCAGCAGCCGGGACAGGGGAGTAACCGGGGAGCTGTTTTTT. Amino acids: CASSRDRGVTGELFF.

V gene TRBV27 combines with J gene TRBJ2-7; 11 bases line up with TRBD2. Per germline, CDR1 MNHEY and CDR2 SMNVEV (reference sequence). The J segment lost 3 bases and the V segment lost 7 bases, leaving 2 bases of the junction unmatched. This CDR3 is 13 amino acids long. This chain's CDR3 is CASIGLAGYEQYF. CDR3 bases: TGTGCCAGCATAGGACTAGCGGGCTACGAGCAGTACTTC.

This clone was counted only a few times. V gene TRBV10-3 combines with J gene TRBJ1-5; a weak D match, TRBD1 (5 bases). Germline V gene sequence: CDR1 ENHRY, CDR2 SYGVKD. Trimming removed 3 bases at V and 5 bases at J, with 5 bases between. The CDR3 runs to 12 residues. The DNA for the CDR3 is TGTGCCATCAGTGAAGGGGATCAGCCCCAGCATTTT. Translated: CAISEGDQPQHF.

The chain uses TRBV28 and TRBJ2-7, with 8 nucleotides matching TRBD1. The CDR3 runs 14 residues. In germline, CDR1 is MDHEN, CDR2 SYDVKM. The V gene end was trimmed by 5 bases and the J gene end by 4 bases; junction bases not matched to a gene: 7. The DNA for the CDR3 is TGTGCCAGCAGTCCTCGACAGGGGATATACGAGCAGTACTTC. Protein sequence: CASSPRQGIYEQYF.

V usage is TRBV6-5 and J usage is TRBJ2-3; TRBD1 matches at 9 bases. The CDR3 has 15 residues. The ends lost 5 bases at V and 2 bases at J; junction bases unmatched: 5. The germline gives CDR1 MNHEY, CDR2 SVGAGI. CDR3 in DNA: TGTGCCAGCAGTCTACAGGGGGCCCACACAGATACGCAGTATTTT. It codes for CASSLQGAHTDTQYF.

A single count supports this clone. The CDR3 spells CASSFGTSGWREQFF. The DNA for the CDR3 is TGTGCCAGTAGTTTCGGGACTAGCGGGTGGCGGGAGCAGTTCTTC. The chain links TRBV19 to TRBJ2-1, with 12 nucleotides matching TRBD2. The CDR3 extends over 15 amino acids. Germline values: CDR1 LNHDA, CDR2 SQIVND (reference sequence). J was trimmed by 10 bases and V by 5 bases; bases with no gene match: 9. Together with reference TRBV19 and TRBJ2-1, the CDR3 gives the full variable domain: DGGITQSPKYLFRKEGQNVTLSCEQNLNHDAMYWYRQDPGQGLRLIYYSQIVNDFQKGDIAEGYSVSREKKESFPLTVTSAQKNPTAFYLCASSFGTSGWREQFFGPGTRLTVL.

This chain uses TRBV7-9 with TRBJ1-2; no reliable D call. With 1 base removed from V and 7 bases from J, the gap between germline ends came to 10 bases. In germline, CDR1 is SEHNR, CDR2 FQNEAQ (reference sequence). The CDR3 covers 13 residues. The CDR3: CASSLGAEGGYTF. CDR3 sequence (DNA): TGTGCCAGCAGCTTAGGGGCAGAAGGTGGCTACACCTTC.

V is TRBV11-1 and J is TRBJ2-2; D not certain. Germline V gives CDR1 SGHAT, CDR2 FQDESV (reference sequence). The ends were cut back, 2 bases at V and 3 bases at J, with 13 bases in the middle. The CDR3 has 16 amino acids. The CDR3 sequence: CASSLLVGSDTGELFF. CDR3 sequence (DNA): TGTGCCAGCAGCTTATTGGTGGGCTCAGACACCGGGGAGCTGTTTTTT.